These 4 T cell receptor beta chains were all obtained from the same sample, sequenced in a study of T cell repertoires in cytomegalovirus infection. TCRdb independently ran MiXCR on the reads; one entry per CDR3 protein. Here the sample spans 100,000 or so distinct CDR3 sequences, more than 20% being singletons. Sample: CD8+ T cells from PBMCs. The receptors shown here come from a human donor in good health (CMV status not recorded). Some clones in this sample may be carry-over from other donors' samples.

This clonotype was recorded a few times. The chain uses TRBV5-6 and TRBJ2-3; 11 nucleotides agree with TRBD2. This CDR3 is built from 17 residues. Trimming at V came to 0 bases and at J to 4 bases, leaving 7 bases not matched to a gene. Germline CDR1 and CDR2: SGHDT and YYEEEE. CDR3 in amino acids: CASSLVGSGGASDTQYF. The CDR3 DNA follows: TGTGCCAGCAGCTTGGTTGGTAGCGGGGGGGCGTCAGATACGCAGTATTTT.

This clonotype was picked up many times. The gene calls are TRBV7-2 and TRBJ2-5; D is ambiguous. Between the trimmed V and J ends, which lost 5 bases and 7 bases, there was a span of 11 bases. The CDR3 spans 12 residues. Germline CDR1 is SGHTA and CDR2 is FQGNSA. In nucleotides, the CDR3 is TGTGCCAGCAGCCCGGGTCCGGGGACCCAGTACTTC. Translated: CASSPGPGTQYF.

The sample holds a few counts of this clonotype. The chain employs TRBV27 and TRBJ1-1; 9 bases are a match to TRBD1. This CDR3 spans 16 amino acids. The J segment lost 8 bases and the V segment lost 8 bases, leaving 18 bases of the junction unmatched. The germline V gene encodes CDR1 MNHEY and CDR2 SMNVEV (reference sequence). CDR3 coding DNA: TGTGCCAGCGTTGGGCGAGGACAGGGGTTTCTGGTGGAAGCTTTCTTT. The encoded protein is CASVGRGQGFLVEAFF.

CDR3 region: CSVVGYGYTF. In DNA, the CDR3 is TGCAGCGTTGTGGGCTATGGCTACACCTTC. The chain links TRBV29-1 to TRBJ1-2; D call uncertain. Germline lookup yields CDR1 SQVTM and CDR2 ANQGSEA. The CDR3 runs 10 residues. V was clipped by 4 bases and J by 4 bases, with 4 bases between them.